This T cell receptor (beta chain) was sequenced during a study of cytomegalovirus exposure and HLA in healthy donors. Findings of the study overall: In a later analysis, TCR beta V- and J-gene trimming was associated with a missense DCLRE1C variant.

At collection, donors were nominally healthy, but unrecorded immune exposures were probable. Use of 60 Vbeta and 13 Jbeta primers characterized the PCR. Profiling relied on immunoSEQ multiplex PCR, and the TCRdb table lists in-frame clones only, not all of them. The table records some 28,000 clones, 50% to 75% of them present only once. Concerning this clone: What it binds is unknown.

The J segment lost 4 bases and the V segment lost 4 bases, leaving 20 bases of the junction unmatched. Germline V gene lookup returns CDR1 PRHDT and CDR2 FYEKMQ (reference sequence). This CDR3 has 21 residues. V gene TRBV13 combines with J gene TRBJ2-2; 11 positions agree with TRBD2. Input material: PBMCs. The receptor was isolated from a male donor in good health and CMV-seropositive. DNA for the CDR3: TGTGCCAGCAGCTCGTATGGTACTAGCGGGGGTGAGCACCGAGCCACCGGGGAGCTGTTTTTT. This translates into CASSSYGTSGGEHRATGELFF.